This T cell receptor beta chain was identified during a study of spatial heterogeneity in lung cancer. Study summary: Each unique TCR and UMI combination was seen more than ten times on average in raw reads. Notes on the study in general: Counts of expanded alpha and beta TCRs within tumors tracked the tumor nonsynonymous mutation count.

Worth noting for this clonotype: Its antigen is not known. This beta chain slipped into a library made for alpha chains as a stray read, so its size is not meaningful.

The time point here: sample taken at primary tumor resection. V was pared by 5 bases and J by 6 bases, with 14 bases of the junction left unmatched. The CDR3 length is 17 residues. TCRdb fed the 5' RACE reads into MiXCR, producing one record per CDR3 protein. In the table there are approximately 2,100 distinct CDR3 sequences, 36% of which are singletons. The rearrangement uses TRBV12-3 or TRBV12-4 and TRBJ2-3; 10 positions match TRBD2. This clonotype was sampled from a male donor with early-stage non-small cell lung cancer. The sample in question was lung tumor tissue, obtained at surgery. CDR3 DNA sequence: TGTGCCAGCAGTCCGCGGTCGCTAGCGGGAGTTTCGGATACGCAGTATTTT. Protein: CASSPRSLAGVSDTQYF.